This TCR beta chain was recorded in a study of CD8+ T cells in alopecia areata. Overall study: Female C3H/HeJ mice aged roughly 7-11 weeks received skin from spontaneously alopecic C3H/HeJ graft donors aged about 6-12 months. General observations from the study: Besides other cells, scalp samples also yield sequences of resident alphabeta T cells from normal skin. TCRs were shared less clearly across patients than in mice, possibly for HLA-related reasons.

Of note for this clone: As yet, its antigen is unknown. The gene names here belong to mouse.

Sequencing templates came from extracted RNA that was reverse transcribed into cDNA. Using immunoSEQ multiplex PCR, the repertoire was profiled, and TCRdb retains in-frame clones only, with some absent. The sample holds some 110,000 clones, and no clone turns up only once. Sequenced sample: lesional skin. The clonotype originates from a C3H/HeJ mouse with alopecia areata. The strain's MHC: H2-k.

CDR3 bases read: TGTGCCAGCAGTATACCCCGGGACAAAAAC. Protein sequence: CASSIPRDKN. From start to end, the CDR3 is CASSIPRDKNTLYF. The chain is built from TRBV19 and TRBJ2-4, with TRBD1 as a possible D gene (6 bases). The read halts 4 residues ahead of the CDR3 end, with the missing end drawn from the germline J gene. Germline V gene sequence: CDR1 FNHDT, CDR2 SITEND (reference sequence). This CDR3 has 14 amino acids.